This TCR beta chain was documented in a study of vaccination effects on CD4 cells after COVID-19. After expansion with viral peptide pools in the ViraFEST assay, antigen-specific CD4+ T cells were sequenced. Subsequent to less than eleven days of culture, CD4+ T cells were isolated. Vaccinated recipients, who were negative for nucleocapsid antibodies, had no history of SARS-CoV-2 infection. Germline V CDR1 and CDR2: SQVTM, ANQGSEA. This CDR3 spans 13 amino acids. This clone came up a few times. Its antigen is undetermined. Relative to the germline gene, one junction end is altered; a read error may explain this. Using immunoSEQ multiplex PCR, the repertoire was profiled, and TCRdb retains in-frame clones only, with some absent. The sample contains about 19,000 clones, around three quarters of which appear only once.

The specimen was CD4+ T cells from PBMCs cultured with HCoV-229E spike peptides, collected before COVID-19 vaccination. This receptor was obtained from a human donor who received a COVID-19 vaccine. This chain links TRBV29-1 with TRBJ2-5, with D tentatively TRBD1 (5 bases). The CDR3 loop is CSVEGGTQGTQYF. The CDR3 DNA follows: TGCAGCGTTGAAGGGGGCACACAAGGGACCCAGTACTTC.